The clone carrying this T cell receptor (beta chain) was detected many times. What it recognizes is unknown. Different DNA sequences within this sample yield the same CDR3. The data originate from a study of cytomegalovirus exposure and HLA in healthy donors. PCR used 60 Vbeta primers and 13 Jbeta primers. This table comes from immunoSEQ multiplex PCR, and its TCRdb copy is limited to in-frame clones, with some not included. The table lists about 150,000 clones, about 72% of them singletons. This CDR3 contains 13 residues. The V end was cut by 5 bases, the J end by 2 bases, with 10 bases between. CDR1 is SEHNR, CDR2 FQNEAQ, per germline (reference sequence). Findings and limits, study-wide: The authors enumerated roughly 180 TCR beta chains as linked to cytomegalovirus. Presence/absence analyses assumed roughly uniform sequencing depth across donors, which may not hold. Sequencing likely produced, as an artifact, a cluster of highly shared sequence variants.

Sequenced: PBMCs. The chain uses TRBV7-9 and TRBJ2-7; tentative D call: TRBD1 (6 bases). The receptor was derived from a man aged 40-50 years in good health and CMV-seronegative. The CDR3 nucleotides are TGTGCCAGCAGCCCCAGGGGACCCTACGAGCAGTACTTC. It is translated as CASSPRGPYEQYF.